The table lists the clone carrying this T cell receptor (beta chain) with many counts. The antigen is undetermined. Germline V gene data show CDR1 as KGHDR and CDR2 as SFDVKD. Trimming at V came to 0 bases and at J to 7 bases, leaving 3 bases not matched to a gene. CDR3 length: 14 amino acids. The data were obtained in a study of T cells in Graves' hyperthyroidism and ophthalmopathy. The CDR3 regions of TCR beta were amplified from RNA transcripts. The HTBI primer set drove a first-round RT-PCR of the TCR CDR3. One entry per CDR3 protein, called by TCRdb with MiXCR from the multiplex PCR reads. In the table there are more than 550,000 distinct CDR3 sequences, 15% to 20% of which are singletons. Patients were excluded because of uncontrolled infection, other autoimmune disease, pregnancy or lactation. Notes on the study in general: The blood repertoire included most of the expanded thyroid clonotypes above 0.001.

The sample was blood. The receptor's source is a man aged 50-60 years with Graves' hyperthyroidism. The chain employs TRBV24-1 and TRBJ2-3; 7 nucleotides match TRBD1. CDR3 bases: TGTGCCACCAGTGATTTGGGGACAGTATATACGCAGTATTTT. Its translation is CATSDLGTVYTQYF.